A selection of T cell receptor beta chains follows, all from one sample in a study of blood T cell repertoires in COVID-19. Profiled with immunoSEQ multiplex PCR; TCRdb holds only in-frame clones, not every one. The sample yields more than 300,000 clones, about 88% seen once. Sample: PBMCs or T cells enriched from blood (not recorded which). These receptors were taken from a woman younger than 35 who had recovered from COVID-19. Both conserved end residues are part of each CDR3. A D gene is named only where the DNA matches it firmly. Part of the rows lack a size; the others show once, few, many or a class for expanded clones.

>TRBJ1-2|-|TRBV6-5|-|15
TGTGCCAGCAGTTACTCGTCGACAGTTCCGTATGGCTACACCTTC
CASSYSSTVPYGYTF
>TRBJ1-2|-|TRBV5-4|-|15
TGTGCCAGCAGCCAAACCTCGACAGGCCCCTATGGCTACACCTTC
CASSQTSTGPYGYTF
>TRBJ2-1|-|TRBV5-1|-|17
TGCGCCAGCAGCTTGTACAGGCCCCGCGGCTCCTACAATGAGCAGTTCTTC
CASSLYRPRGSYNEQFF
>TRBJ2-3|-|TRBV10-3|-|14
TGTGCCATCAGGGGCCCAACAGGAACAGATACGCAGTATTTT
CAIRGPTGTDTQYF
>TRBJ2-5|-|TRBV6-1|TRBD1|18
TGTGCCAGCAGTGTGTTTCTCCCGGGACAGGGGGCGGGGGAGACCCAGTACTTC
CASSVFLPGQGAGETQYF
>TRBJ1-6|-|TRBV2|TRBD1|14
TGTGCCAGCAGGGACAGGGGACGTTTATCGTCCCTCCACTTT
CASRDRGRLSSLHF
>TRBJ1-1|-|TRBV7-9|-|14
TGTGCCAGCAGCCTGTCCAACGGACAGTCTGAAGCTTTCTTT
CASSLSNGQSEAFF
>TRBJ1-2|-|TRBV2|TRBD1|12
TGTGCCAGACAGGGGAACCTCTATGGCTACACCTTC
CARQGNLYGYTF
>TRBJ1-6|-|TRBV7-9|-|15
TGTGCCAGCAGCATCTCAGGGTCTGGTAATTCACCCCTCCACTTT
CASSISGSGNSPLHF
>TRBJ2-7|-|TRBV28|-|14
TGTGCCAGCAGTTTTTTCACTTTTTCCTACGAGCAGTACTTC
CASSFFTFSYEQYF
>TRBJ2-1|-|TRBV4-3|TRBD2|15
TGCGCCAGCAGCCAACTAGCGGGGGGGCCGCATGAGCAGTTCTTC
CASSQLAGGPHEQFF
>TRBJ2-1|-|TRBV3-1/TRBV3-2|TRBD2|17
TGTGCCAGCAGTCAAGGCATGACTAGCGGATCCTACAATGAGCAGTTCTTC
CASSQGMTSGSYNEQFF
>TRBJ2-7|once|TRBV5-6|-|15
TGTGCCAGCAGCCTCTGGGGGGTATTGAGCTACGAGCAGTACTTC
CASSLWGVLSYEQYF
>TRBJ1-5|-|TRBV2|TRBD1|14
TGTGCCAGCAGTGGGGACAGGGGGTCTCAGCCCCAGCATTTT
CASSGDRGSQPQHF
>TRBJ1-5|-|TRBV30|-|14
TGTGCCTGGAGTGGACGGAGGGTCAATCAGCCCCAGCATTTT
CAWSGRRVNQPQHF
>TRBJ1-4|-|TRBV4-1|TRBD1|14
TGCGCCAGCAGCGAGGGACAGCGATATGAAAAACTGTTTTTT
CASSEGQRYEKLFF
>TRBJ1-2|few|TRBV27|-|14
TGTGCCAGCAGTTTTAGGGGACACGGATATGGCTACACCTTC
CASSFRGHGYGYTF
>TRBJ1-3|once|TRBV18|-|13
TGTGCCAGCTCACCACCAGCGGGAAACACCATATATTTT
CASSPPAGNTIYF
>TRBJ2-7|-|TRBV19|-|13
TGTGCCAGTAGTATAGCCCCCTTCTACGAGCAGTACTTC
CASSIAPFYEQYF
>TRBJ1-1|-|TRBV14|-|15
TGTGCCAGCAGCCCCCTGGGGGCGGCGGGCACTGAAGCTTTCTTT
CASSPLGAAGTEAFF
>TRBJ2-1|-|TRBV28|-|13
TGTGCCAGCAGTCCTGGGACTCTCATCGAGCAGTTCTTC
CASSPGTLIEQFF
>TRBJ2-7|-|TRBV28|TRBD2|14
TGTGCCAGCATGGCGGGGGGGACAACCTACGAGCAGTACTTC
CASMAGGTTYEQYF
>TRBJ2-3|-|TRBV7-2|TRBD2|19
TGTGCCAGCAGCTTCAACTCCCCGAACGAACTAGCGGGGAGATATACGCAGTATTTT
CASSFNSPNELAGRYTQYF
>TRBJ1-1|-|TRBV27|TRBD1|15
TGTGCCAGCAGTTCCTTGGACAGGCAGAACACTGAAGCTTTCTTT
CASSSLDRQNTEAFF
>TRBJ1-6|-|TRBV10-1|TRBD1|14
TGCGCCAGCAGCGACGACAGGGTCAATTCACCCCTCCACTTT
CASSDDRVNSPLHF
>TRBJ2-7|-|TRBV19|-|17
TGTGCCAGTAGTGCAAAACACTGGACACTGACTTCCTACGAGCAGTACTTC
CASSAKHWTLTSYEQYF
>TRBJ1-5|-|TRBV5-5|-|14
TGTGCCAGCAGCGGGGGGGGCGGTAATCAGCCCCAGCATTTT
CASSGGGGNQPQHF
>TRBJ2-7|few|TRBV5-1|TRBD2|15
TGCGCCAGCAGGTCCGCTAGCGGGGGCACTTACGAGCAGTACTTC
CASRSASGGTYEQYF
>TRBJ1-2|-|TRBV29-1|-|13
TGCAGCGTTGAGGTCGCCGAGCACTATGGCTACACCTTC
CSVEVAEHYGYTF
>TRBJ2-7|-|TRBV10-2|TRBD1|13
TGCGCCAGCAGTGAAGGACAGGGAGGAGAGCAGTACTTC
CASSEGQGGEQYF
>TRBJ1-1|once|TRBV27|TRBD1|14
TGTGCCAGCAGGGCCGGGACAGGGGGCACTGAAGCTTTCTTT
CASRAGTGGTEAFF
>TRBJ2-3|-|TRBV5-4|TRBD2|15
TGTGCCAGCAGCCGCGGGGGGGATCCCGCAGATACGCAGTATTTT
CASSRGGDPADTQYF
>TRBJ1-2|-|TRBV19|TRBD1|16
TGTGCCAGTAGCAAACCGGGACAGGGGGGGATCTATGGCTACACCTTC
CASSKPGQGGIYGYTF
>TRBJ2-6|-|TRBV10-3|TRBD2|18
TGTGCCATAGGTGGTTTGCTAGCGGGGGGGCCTGGGGCCAACGTCCTGACTTTC
CAIGGLLAGGPGANVLTF
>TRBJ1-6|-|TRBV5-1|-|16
TGCGCCAGCAGCTTGAACGGTTATCAAGCTAATTCACCCCTCCACTTT
CASSLNGYQANSPLHF
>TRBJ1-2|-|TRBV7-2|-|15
TGTGCCAGCAGCTCTCTCGGGACTGCAGAGGGTGGCTACACCTTC
CASSSLGTAEGGYTF
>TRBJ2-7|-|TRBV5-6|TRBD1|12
TGTGCCAGCAGCGCAACAGGGGAAGAGCAGTACTTC
CASSATGEEQYF
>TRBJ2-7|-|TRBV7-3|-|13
TGTGCCAGCAGCTTAATACAGGGATCCGAGCAGTACTTC
CASSLIQGSEQYF
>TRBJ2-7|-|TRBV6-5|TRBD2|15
TGTGCCAGCAGTCCCTCGGGGGGGATCGGCTACGAGCAGTACTTC
CASSPSGGIGYEQYF
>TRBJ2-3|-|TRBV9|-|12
TGTGCCAGCAGCGTAGGTGGCAATACGCAGTATTTT
CASSVGGNTQYF